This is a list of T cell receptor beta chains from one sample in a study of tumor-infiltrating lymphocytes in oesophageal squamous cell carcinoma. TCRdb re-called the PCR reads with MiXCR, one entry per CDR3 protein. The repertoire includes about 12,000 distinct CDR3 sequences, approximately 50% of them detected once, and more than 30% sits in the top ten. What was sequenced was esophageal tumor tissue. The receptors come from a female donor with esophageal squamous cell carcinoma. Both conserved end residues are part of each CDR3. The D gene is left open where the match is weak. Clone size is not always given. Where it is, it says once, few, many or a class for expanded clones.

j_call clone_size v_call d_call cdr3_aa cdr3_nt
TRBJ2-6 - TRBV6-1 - CASSTLSGANVLTF TGTGCCAGCAGCACACTGTCTGGGGCCAACGTCCTGACTTTC
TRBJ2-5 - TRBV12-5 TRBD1 CASGLGTGEGETQYF TGTGCTAGTGGTTTAGGGACAGGGGAAGGCGAGACCCAGTACTTC
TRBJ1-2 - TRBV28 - CASSFRILNYGYTF TGTGCCAGCAGTTTTCGGATTTTAAACTATGGCTACACCTTC
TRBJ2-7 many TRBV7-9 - CASAGARTEKPGSEQYF TGTGCCAGCGCTGGAGCCCGGACAGAAAAACCTGGGAGCGAGCAGTACTTC
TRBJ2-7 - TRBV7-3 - CASSLPGTFYF TGTGCCAGCAGCCTCCCCGGGACGTTTTACTTC
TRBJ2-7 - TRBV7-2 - CASSGGRSYEQYF TGTGCCAGCAGCGGGGGGAGATCCTACGAGCAGTACTTC
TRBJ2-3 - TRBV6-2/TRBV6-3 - CASSYSAVRRTDTQYF TGTGCCAGCAGTTACTCGGCGGTTAGACGCACAGATACGCAGTATTTT
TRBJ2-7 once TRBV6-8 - CASSYESWVGEAQYF TGTGCCAGCAGTTACGAATCGTGGGTGGGTGAGGCGCAGTACTTC
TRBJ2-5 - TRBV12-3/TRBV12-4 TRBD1 CASTRRGQGGETQYF TGTGCCAGCACCCGACGGGGACAGGGAGGTGAGACCCAGTACTTC
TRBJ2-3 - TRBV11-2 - CASSLVGGFADTQYF TGTGCCAGCAGCTTAGTAGGCGGGTTTGCAGATACGCAGTATTTT
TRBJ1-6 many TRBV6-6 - CASSYRRASSYNSPLHF TGTGCCAGCAGTTACCGCAGGGCGAGCTCCTATAATTCACCCCTCCACTTT
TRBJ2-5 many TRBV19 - CASSIGVTQYF TGTGCCAGTAGTATCGGGGTGACCCAGTACTTC
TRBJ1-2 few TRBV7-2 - CASSFGTRSYGYTF TGTGCCAGCAGCTTTGGGACACGGTCCTATGGCTACACCTTC
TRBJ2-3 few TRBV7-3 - CASSSRTGGGDTQYF TGTGCCAGCAGCTCAAGGACAGGAGGGGGGGATACGCAGTATTTT
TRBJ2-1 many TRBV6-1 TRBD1 CASTSGTGGTGPYNEQFF TGTGCCAGCACCTCCGGGACAGGGGGGACTGGGCCCTACAATGAGCAGTTCTTC
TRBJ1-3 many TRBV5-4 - CASSPWRGQGSGNTIYF TGTGCCAGCAGCCCCTGGAGAGGGCAGGGCTCTGGAAACACCATATATTTT
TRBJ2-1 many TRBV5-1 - CASSPGLQTYNEQFF TGCGCCAGCAGCCCGGGACTCCAAACCTACAATGAGCAGTTCTTC
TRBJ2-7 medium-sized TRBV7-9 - CASSPTRDKVDEQYF TGTGCCAGCAGCCCCACCAGGGACAAGGTCGACGAGCAGTACTTC
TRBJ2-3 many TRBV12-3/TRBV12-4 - CASSLQGRSTDTQYF TGTGCCAGCAGTTTACAGGGGAGGAGCACAGATACGCAGTATTTT
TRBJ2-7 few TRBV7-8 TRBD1 CASSLAGQGKEQYF TGTGCCAGCAGCTTAGCGGGACAGGGTAAGGAGCAGTACTTC
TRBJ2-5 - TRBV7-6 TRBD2 CASSLLTSGEGETQYF TGTGCCAGCAGCTTGCTCACTAGCGGAGAAGGGGAGACCCAGTACTTC
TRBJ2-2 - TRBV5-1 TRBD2 CASSPGLAGPYGELFF TGCGCCAGCAGCCCCGGACTAGCGGGGCCCTACGGGGAGCTGTTTTTT
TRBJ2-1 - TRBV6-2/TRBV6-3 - CASSSPAREQFF TGTGCCAGCAGTTCCCCCGCCCGGGAGCAGTTCTTC
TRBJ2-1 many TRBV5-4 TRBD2 CASSPGLAGDNEQFF TGTGCCAGCAGCCCCGGACTAGCGGGAGACAATGAGCAGTTCTTC
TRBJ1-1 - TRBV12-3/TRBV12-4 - CASSPGGSVTEAFF TGTGCCAGCAGCCCCGGGGGTAGTGTCACTGAAGCTTTCTTT
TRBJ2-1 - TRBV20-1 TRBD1 CSAHNRDRGDNEQFF TGCAGTGCTCACAACCGGGACAGGGGTGATAATGAGCAGTTCTTC
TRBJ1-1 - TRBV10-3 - CAISGQMNTEAFF TGTGCCATCAGTGGACAGATGAACACTGAAGCTTTCTTT
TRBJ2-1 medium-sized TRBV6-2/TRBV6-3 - CASSYSPGVSYNEQFF TGTGCCAGCAGTTACTCCCCAGGGGTCTCCTACAATGAGCAGTTCTTC
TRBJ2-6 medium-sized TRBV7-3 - CASSLYNPEGSLWLHLRF -
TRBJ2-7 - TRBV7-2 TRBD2 CASSFGLAGGGYEQYF TGTGCCAGCAGCTTCGGACTAGCGGGAGGGGGGTACGAGCAGTACTTC
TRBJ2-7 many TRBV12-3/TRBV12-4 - CASSLGGGTYEQYF TGTGCCAGCAGTTTAGGGGGGGGCACCTACGAGCAGTACTTC
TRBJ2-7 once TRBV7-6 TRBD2 CASSLGAGGPYEQYF TGTGCCAGCAGCCTAGGGGCGGGAGGGCCCTACGAGCAGTACTTC
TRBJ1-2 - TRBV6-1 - CASSEAQGANYGYTF TGTGCCAGCAGTGAAGCGCAGGGAGCTAACTATGGCTACACCTTC
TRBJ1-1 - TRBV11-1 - CASSLGAKGGRTEAFF TGTGCCAGCAGCTTAGGGGCCAAGGGGGGGAGAACTGAAGCTTTCTTT
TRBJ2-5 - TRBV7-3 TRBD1 CASSLVGQGKETQYF TGTGCCAGCAGCTTGGTGGGACAGGGGAAGGAGACCCAGTACTTC
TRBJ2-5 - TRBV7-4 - CASSLRPTGQETQYF TGTGCCAGCAGCTTACGCCCGACAGGTCAAGAGACCCAGTACTTC
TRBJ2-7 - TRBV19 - CASSMGSFYYEQYF TGTGCCAGTAGTATGGGCAGTTTCTACTACGAGCAGTACTTC
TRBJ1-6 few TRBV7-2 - CASSRDYSYEQYF TGTGCCAGCAGCAGGGACTACTCCTACGAGCAGTACTTT
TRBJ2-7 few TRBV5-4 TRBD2 CASKRTSGTTGPNEQYF TGTGCCAGCAAAAGGACTAGCGGGACCACGGGACCTAACGAGCAGTACTTC
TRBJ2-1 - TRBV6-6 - CASSYGVPHF TGTGCCAGCAGTTACGGAGTCCCGCACTTC
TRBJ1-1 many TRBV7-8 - CASSLKGVSTEAFF TGTGCCAGCAGCTTAAAAGGGGTTTCCACTGAAGCTTTCTTT
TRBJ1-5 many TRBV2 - CASSAGFQPQHF TGTGCCAGCAGTGCGGGTTTTCAGCCCCAGCATTTT
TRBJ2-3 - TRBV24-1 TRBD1 CATSDGGTGLSTDTQYF TGTGCCACCAGTGATGGGGGGACAGGGTTGTCGACAGATACGCAGTATTTT
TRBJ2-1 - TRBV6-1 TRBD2 CASSVTSGVSNEQFF TGTGCCAGCAGTGTGACTAGCGGGGTATCCAATGAGCAGTTCTTC
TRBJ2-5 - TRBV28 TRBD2 CASRVAGLETQYF TGTGCCAGCAGGGTAGCGGGTCTAGAGACCCAGTACTTC
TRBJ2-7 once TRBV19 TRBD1 CASSVLTGGGYEQYF TGTGCCAGTAGTGTCTTAACAGGGGGAGGCTACGAGCAGTACTTC
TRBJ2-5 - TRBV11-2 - CASSLGANRNNEQYF TGTGCCAGCAGCTTAGGGGCCAACAGGAACAATGAGCAGTACTTC